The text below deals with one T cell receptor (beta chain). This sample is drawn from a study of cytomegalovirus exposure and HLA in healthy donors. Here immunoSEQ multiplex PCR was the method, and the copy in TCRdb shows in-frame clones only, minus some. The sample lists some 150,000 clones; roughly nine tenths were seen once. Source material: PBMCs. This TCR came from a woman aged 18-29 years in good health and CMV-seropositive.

For the CDR3, the DNA is TGTGCCAGCAGCGCTAGAAGTACCCGGGGCACTGAAGCTTTCTTT. This codes for CASSARSTRGTEAFF. The rearrangement links TRBV9 to TRBJ1-1; D is undetermined. Germline values: CDR1 SGDLS, CDR2 YYNGEE. V shed 3 bases and J shed 4 bases, with 16 bases lying between them. CDR3 length equals 15 residues.